Given below is one T cell receptor beta chain in context. Sequencing was performed with immunoSEQ multiplex PCR; in TCRdb, only in-frame clones are kept and a portion is missing. The table lists approximately 80,000 clones, 83% of them singletons, with roughly 2% in the top ten. This sample stems from a study of ipilimumab plus nivolumab after autologous stem cell transplantation. About the study: The DLBCL group included primary refractory and relapsed cases.

The source was PBMCs, collected in a trial of ipilimumab plus nivolumab as post-transplant consolidation. This TCR was sampled from a male donor with diffuse large B-cell lymphoma.

CDR3 DNA: TGCAGCTTCCGGGACAGCGGCACAGATACGCAGTATTTT. Amino acids: CSFRDSGTDTQYF. This chain joins TRBV29-1 and TRBJ2-3; 7 nucleotides match TRBD1. The V gene's germline CDR1 is SQVTM and CDR2 ANQGSEA. Germline trimming cut 8 bases from V and 1 base from J; bases unmatched to any gene: 6. The CDR3 runs 13 residues.